This TCR beta chain stems from a study of OX40 agonist ivuxolimab in advanced cancers. Sequenced by immunoSEQ multiplex PCR; TCRdb stores in-frame clones only, minus some. The sample lists 43,000 or so clones; around 88% were seen once. Germline CDR1 MDHEN, CDR2 SYDVKM. CDR3 length: 13 residues. Between the trimmed V and J ends, which lost 6 bases and 5 bases, there was a span of 14 bases. Study-level results: Expanded clones tended on average to be more numerous among CD8+ T cells than CD4+. Among some nonresponders, normalized T-cell clonal expansion was also low. Clonal expansion in partial responders at 0.1-3.0 mg/kg ranked among the lowest.

Details on this clone: Its specificity is not known. Other DNA sequences from this sample encode an identical CDR3 as well.

Sequencing was performed on CD4+ or CD8+ T cells sorted from blood, taken in a trial of the OX40 agonist ivuxolimab. V usage is TRBV28 and J usage is TRBJ2-7; D may be TRBD1 (7 bases). The receptor's source is an adult with an advanced solid tumor such as melanoma, head and neck, liver or kidney cancer. The CDR3 DNA reads as TGTGCCAGCAGCCCCAGGGGGGAGGACGAGCAGTACTTC. It specifies CASSPRGEDEQYF.